These T cell receptor beta chains were read from a single sample in a study of OX40 agonist ivuxolimab in advanced cancers. TCRdb's table, derived via immunoSEQ multiplex PCR, lists solely in-frame clones and lacks some. The table includes around 70,000 clones, around 85% detected once. The material was CD4+ or CD8+ T cells sorted from blood, obtained in a trial of the OX40 agonist ivuxolimab. Receptors originate from an adult with an advanced solid tumor such as melanoma, head and neck, liver or kidney cancer. Each CDR3 is given with its conserved first and last residue. A D gene is named only where the DNA matches it firmly. Only part of the rows carry a size: once, few, many, or a class if the clone is expanded.

>-|TRBV7-6|TRBJ2-1|TRBD2
CASSLVGAGGRNEQFF
TGTGCCAGCAGCTTAGTAGGAGCGGGGGGGCGCAATGAGCAGTTCTTC
>-|TRBV27|TRBJ1-4|TRBD1
CASSSWDRGQEKLFF
TGTGCCAGCAGTTCTTGGGACAGGGGTCAGGAAAAACTGTTTTTT
>-|TRBV30|TRBJ2-2|TRBD2
CAGGLAVNTGELFF
TGTGCCGGGGGACTAGCGGTGAACACCGGGGAGCTGTTTTTT
>-|TRBV7-2|TRBJ2-5|TRBD2
CASVAGVRETQYF
TGTGCCAGCGTAGCGGGGGTCCGAGAGACCCAGTACTTC
>-|TRBV5-8|TRBJ1-5|TRBD1
CASSLGQGSNQPQHF
TGTGCCAGCAGCTTAGGACAGGGTAGCAATCAGCCCCAGCATTTT
>-|TRBV15|TRBJ2-1|-
CATSRDRRAGGDEQFF
TGTGCCACCAGCAGAGATCGAAGGGCAGGGGGGGATGAGCAGTTCTTC
>-|TRBV4-2|TRBJ2-1|TRBD2
CASGGRASGGDEQFF
TGTGCCAGCGGCGGCCGGGCTAGCGGGGGGGATGAGCAGTTCTTC
>once|TRBV6-5|TRBJ2-2|-
CASRRSDPNTGELFF
TGTGCCAGCAGACGTAGCGACCCGAACACCGGGGAGCTGTTTTTT
>-|TRBV14|TRBJ2-2|-
CASSYYRDRGTGELFF
TGTGCCAGCAGCTACTACCGGGATCGGGGGACCGGGGAGCTGTTTTTT
>-|TRBV11-2|TRBJ2-2|TRBD2
CASSLGLAAGELFF
TGTGCCAGCAGCTTAGGACTAGCTGCCGGGGAGCTGTTTTTT
>-|TRBV7-2|TRBJ2-1|-
CASSFEDGGEQFF
TGTGCCAGCAGCTTTGAGGATGGGGGTGAGCAGTTCTTC
>-|TRBV19|TRBJ2-4|-
CASSGRGTKNIQYF
TGTGCCAGTAGTGGACGGGGGACCAAAAACATTCAGTACTTC
>once|TRBV6-1|TRBJ1-1|-
CASSDDSVNTEAFF
TGTGCCAGCAGTGACGACAGCGTGAACACTGAAGCTTTCTTT
>-|TRBV6-1|TRBJ2-7|-
CASSVLSYEQYF
TGTGCCAGCAGTGTCCTGTCCTACGAGCAGTACTTC
>-|TRBV29-1|TRBJ2-5|-
CSVEDRQYQETQYF
TGCAGCGTTGAAGATCGTCAGTACCAAGAGACCCAGTACTTC
>-|TRBV9|TRBJ1-1|-
CASSQDLNTEAFF
TGTGCCAGCAGCCAAGATTTGAACACTGAAGCTTTCTTT
>-|TRBV19|TRBJ1-2|-
CASNIGVSWTGYGYTF
TGTGCCAGTAATATCGGGGTGAGCTGGACGGGCTATGGCTACACCTTC
>many|TRBV7-7|TRBJ2-1|TRBD2
CASSFEGGTQFF
TGTGCCAGCAGCTTCGAGGGAGGGACGCAGTTCTTC
>-|TRBV4-2|TRBJ2-1|-
CASSQGTSSYNEQFF
TGTGCCAGCAGCCAAGGGACTTCCTCCTACAATGAGCAGTTCTTC
>-|TRBV7-9|TRBJ1-6|-
CASSLPHSPLHF
TGTGCCAGCAGCTTACCCCATTCACCCCTCCACTTT
>-|TRBV7-6|TRBJ2-5|TRBD1
CASSPSIGQGIWTQYF
TGTGCCAGCAGCCCCTCGATTGGACAGGGGATATGGACCCAGTACTTC
>-|TRBV5-1|TRBJ2-3|TRBD1
CASSLQGRHSTDTQYF
TGCGCCAGCAGCTTACAGGGGCGCCATAGCACAGATACGCAGTATTTT
>-|TRBV13|TRBJ2-7|-
CASSLWRDEQYF
TGTGCCAGCAGCTTGTGGCGGGACGAGCAGTACTTC
>few|TRBV14|TRBJ2-3|TRBD1
CASSQRLGQGNGTDTQYF
TGTGCCAGCAGCCAGAGGTTGGGACAGGGTAACGGCACAGATACGCAGTATTTT
>once|TRBV6-1|TRBJ2-7|TRBD1
CASSEVGQFSEQYF
TGTGCCAGCAGTGAAGTGGGACAGTTCTCGGAGCAGTACTTC
>once|TRBV28|TRBJ2-7|TRBD2
CASSPTSGTPYEQYF
TGTGCCAGCAGCCCAACTAGCGGGACTCCCTACGAGCAGTACTTC
>-|TRBV4-1|TRBJ2-1|TRBD1
CASSHVSGTGYNEQFF
TGCGCCAGCAGCCATGTCTCCGGGACAGGGTACAATGAGCAGTTCTTC
>-|TRBV6-5|TRBJ2-1|TRBD1
CASSYWDRGNEQFF
TGTGCCAGCAGTTACTGGGACAGGGGCAATGAGCAGTTCTTC
>-|TRBV6-1|TRBJ2-7|-
CASSERGPSFRYF
TGTGCCAGCAGTGAAAGGGGACCCTCGTTTCGGTACTTC
>-|TRBV28|TRBJ1-1|-
CASIRGGPSVAFF
TGTGCCAGCATCAGGGGAGGGCCAAGTGTCGCTTTCTTT
>few|TRBV7-9|TRBJ2-7|TRBD1
CASSSYQGAQYEQYF
TGTGCCAGCAGCAGCTATCAGGGGGCTCAATACGAGCAGTACTTC
>-|TRBV5-4|TRBJ2-3|TRBD2
CASSPATSGMADTQYF
TGTGCCAGCAGCCCCGCGACTAGCGGGATGGCAGATACGCAGTATTTT
>-|TRBV4-2|TRBJ2-3|-
CATTPGGGTDTQYF
TGTGCCACCACCCCCGGGGGCGGCACAGATACGCAGTATTTT
>-|TRBV28|TRBJ1-4|TRBD1
CASSLGDSTNEKLFF
TGTGCCAGCAGTTTAGGGGACAGTACCAATGAAAAACTGTTTTTT
>-|TRBV5-6|TRBJ1-2|-
CASSNRAHFYGYTF
TGTGCCAGCAGCAACAGGGCCCATTTTTATGGCTACACCTTC
>-|TRBV19|TRBJ1-1|-
CASSISPPTEAFF
TGTGCCAGTAGTATATCCCCACCCACTGAAGCTTTCTTT
>-|TRBV7-2|TRBJ1-1|-
CASSLRQGEIAEAFF
TGTGCCAGCAGCTTGAGGCAGGGCGAAATAGCTGAAGCTTTCTTT
>-|TRBV9|TRBJ2-3|-
CASSPTTDTQYF
TGTGCCAGCAGCCCAACCACAGATACGCAGTATTTT
>-|TRBV28|TRBJ2-2|TRBD1
CASSGWTGGKGSEGGELFF
TGTGCCAGCAGTGGCTGGACAGGGGGGAAAGGTTCCGAAGGCGGGGAGCTGTTTTTT
>-|TRBV5-1|TRBJ2-5|TRBD1
CASSFEGAGETQYF
TGCGCCAGCAGCTTCGAGGGGGCAGGAGAGACCCAGTACTTC
>-|TRBV27|TRBJ2-5|-
CASSLVRDGQETQYF
TGTGCCAGCAGTTTAGTTAGGGACGGGCAAGAGACCCAGTACTTC
>-|TRBV5-1|TRBJ2-5|TRBD2
CASSTPGLEGTQYF
TGCGCCAGCAGCACGCCGGGACTAGAGGGGACCCAGTACTTC
>-|TRBV7-9|TRBJ2-7|TRBD2
CASSSTSGRAVGDYEQYF
TGTGCCAGCAGCTCAACTAGCGGGAGGGCCGTCGGAGACTACGAGCAGTACTTC
>once|TRBV11-3|TRBJ1-1|-
CASSLLRNTEAFF
TGTGCCAGCAGCTTACTCCGGAACACTGAAGCTTTCTTT
>-|TRBV18|TRBJ1-1|-
CASSPPGTAINTEAFF
TGTGCCAGCTCACCCCCAGGGACGGCGATCAACACTGAAGCTTTCTTT
>-|TRBV7-9|TRBJ1-5|-
CASSLADSRYQPQHF
TGTGCCAGCAGCTTAGCGGACAGCCGATATCAGCCCCAGCATTTT